One sample yielded the 22 T cell receptor beta chains listed below, sequenced in a study of PD-1 blockade in mismatch repair-deficient tumors. Generated by immunoSEQ multiplex PCR, the TCRdb table keeps only in-frame clones and is missing some. The data show about 79,000 clones, roughly 80% seen once. The sample here was peripheral blood, taken 44 weeks after starting pembrolizumab. These receptors were collected from an adult with mismatch repair-deficient cancer.

The chain uses TRBV9 and TRBJ1-5; a possible D gene is TRBD1 (5 bases). Germline CDR1 is SGDLS and CDR2 is YYNGEE. The CDR3 spans 14 residues. Trimming cost V 4 bases and J 0 bases, with 8 bases left between them. The CDR3 protein is CASSRGASNQPQHF. CDR3 DNA sequence: TGTGCCAGCAGCAGAGGGGCTAGCAATCAGCCCCAGCATTTT.

The CDR3 DNA reads TGTGCCAGCAGTGCGAAACAGGGGGCTGACTATGGCTACACCTTC. It encodes CASSAKQGADYGYTF. This rearrangement joins TRBV25-1 to TRBJ1-2, with TRBD1 identical over 9 bases. The germline gives CDR1 MGHDK, CDR2 SYGVNS. The J segment lost 3 bases and the V segment lost 4 bases, leaving 6 bases of the junction unmatched. The CDR3 has 15 residues.

V usage is TRBV6-1 and J usage is TRBJ1-5; D gene ambiguous. The CDR3 is made up of 15 amino acids. The V end was cut by 4 bases, the J end by 4 bases, with 14 bases between. CDR1 is MNHNS, CDR2 SASEGT, per germline. The CDR3 region has the DNA TGTGCCAGCAGTGTTGACGGCTCGCGGAATCAGCCCCAGCATTTT. As protein: CASSVDGSRNQPQHF.

V and J are TRBV5-6 and TRBJ2-1, with a weak D call TRBD2 (5 bases). The CDR3 totals 12 residues. Trimming removed 7 bases at V and 10 bases at J, with 15 bases between. From germline, CDR1 is SGHDT and CDR2 YYEEEE. CDR3: CASGPNKREQFF. The CDR3 DNA sequence: TGTGCCAGCGGACCGAATAAGCGGGAGCAGTTCTTC.

A note on this clone: The sample carries other DNA sequences with the same CDR3. The chain employs TRBV9 and TRBJ2-7; D not resolved. The CDR3 extends over 14 amino acids. Trimming removed 0 bases at V and 0 bases at J, with 7 bases between. CDR1 is SGDLS, CDR2 YYNGEE, per germline. CDR3 sequence (DNA): TGTGCCAGCAGCGTAGGTGGCAGCTCCTACGAGCAGTACTTC. Residues: CASSVGGSSYEQYF.

By frequency in the sample, this clone is medium-sized (0.01 to 0.1%). V and J are TRBV28 and TRBJ1-1; D is possibly TRBD1 (6 bases). V shed 8 bases and J shed 1 base, with 11 bases lying between them. CDR1 and CDR2 (germline): MDHEN, SYDVKM. The CDR3 covers 13 residues. The CDR3, as DNA: TGTGCCAGCCCCAAGGACAGGAACACTGAAGCTTTCTTT. Encoded protein: CASPKDRNTEAFF.

The chain couples TRBV6-5 to TRBJ1-2, with D uncertain. The CDR3 spans 14 residues. CDR1 MNHEY and CDR2 SVGAGI come from the germline V gene. The V gene lost 7 bases and the J gene lost 0 bases, with 12 bases spanning the gap. For the CDR3, the DNA is TGTGCCAGCAAGCAGGACGGAGCTAACTATGGCTACACCTTC. It specifies CASKQDGANYGYTF.

V gene TRBV7-2 combines with J gene TRBJ2-7, with 10 bases that match TRBD1. The CDR3 length is 14 residues. The V gene's germline CDR1 is SGHTA and CDR2 FQGNSA. V dropped 4 bases and J dropped 3; count of bases not matched to a gene: 3. CDR3: CASSYRDRGYEQYF. For the CDR3, the DNA is TGTGCCAGCAGCTACCGGGACAGGGGCTACGAGCAGTACTTC.

The V and J genes are TRBV27 and TRBJ2-7; 9 bases align to TRBD1. The length of the CDR3 is 17 residues. The germline V gene encodes CDR1 MNHEY and CDR2 SMNVEV (reference sequence). V dropped 3 bases and J dropped 0; count of bases not matched to a gene: 9. CDR3 protein: CASSFSSGTGSSYEQYF. The CDR3 DNA follows: TGTGCCAGCAGTTTTTCGTCCGGGACAGGGAGCTCCTACGAGCAGTACTTC.

The chain recombines TRBV27 with TRBJ2-7, with 8 nucleotides matching TRBD2. The ends lost 2 bases at V and 4 bases at J; junction bases unmatched: 7. Looked up from germline, CDR1 is MNHEY and CDR2 is SMNVEV (reference sequence). This CDR3 is 15 amino acids long. CDR3 loop: CASSLRGVAGYEQYF. CDR3 in DNA: TGTGCCAGCAGTTTAAGGGGGGTAGCGGGATACGAGCAGTACTTC.

This clone has just one count. The rearrangement joins TRBV27 to TRBJ1-1; D possibly corresponds to TRBD1 (6 bases). CDR1 is MNHEY, CDR2 SMNVEV, per germline (reference sequence). The length of the CDR3 is 12 residues. The V gene lost 6 bases and the J gene lost 4 bases, with 9 bases spanning the gap. CDR3 nucleotide sequence: TGTGCCAGCAGGCAGGGGAGCACTGAAGCTTTCTTT. Translating gives CASRQGSTEAFF.

The chain carries TRBV10-1 and TRBJ1-1; a possible D gene is TRBD1 (5 bases). Germline-derived CDR1 and CDR2 are WNHNN and SYGVQD (reference sequence). The V and J ends lost 6 bases and 5 bases respectively, with 16 bases between them. The CDR3 spans 14 residues. Written as DNA, the CDR3 is TGCGCCAGCAGCGATAACGCGGGGACGACTGAAGCTTTCTTT. Its translation: CASSDNAGTTEAFF.

A single count supports this clone. The chain recombines TRBV6-5 with TRBJ1-1; no clear D gene. The V gene's germline CDR1 is MNHEY and CDR2 SVGAGI. V was clipped by 6 bases and J by 3 bases, with 8 bases between them. The CDR3 has 12 amino acids. This chain's CDR3 is CASSPGYTEAFF. The CDR3 nucleotides read TGTGCCAGCAGCCCGGGATACACTGAAGCTTTCTTT.

V is TRBV19 and J is TRBJ2-1, with 16 positions matching TRBD2. The CDR3 is 18 amino acids. V lost 11 bases, J lost 3 bases, and 13 bases stayed unmatched. Germline V lookup: CDR1 LNHDA, CDR2 SQIVND (reference sequence). CDR3 sequence reads: CASSRGLAGGPNYNEQFF. For the CDR3, the DNA is TGTGCCTCTAGTAGGGGACTAGCGGGAGGGCCGAACTACAATGAGCAGTTCTTC.

This chain joins TRBV7-6 and TRBJ2-1; 11 bases line up with TRBD2. Germline CDR1 SGHVS, CDR2 FNYEAQ. The V and J ends lost 8 bases and 6 bases, in that order; junction bases with no gene match: 0. CDR3 size: 12 residues. The CDR3 here is CASGLAGNEQFF. The DNA of the CDR3 is TGTGCCAGCGGACTAGCGGGCAATGAGCAGTTCTTC.

The chain has TRBV6-5 and TRBJ2-3; the match to TRBD2 covers 12 bases. Losses at the gene ends were 8 bases for V and 3 bases for J; bases not matched to a gene: 6. Germline V CDR1 and CDR2: MNHEY, SVGAGI. This CDR3 has 15 residues. DNA for the CDR3: TGTGCCAGCTCCCGAGGACTAGCGGGAACAGATACGCAGTATTTT. This translates into CASSRGLAGTDTQYF.

V and J are TRBV6-5 and TRBJ2-7; 7 nucleotides line up with TRBD2. Germline CDR1 is MNHEY and CDR2 is SVGAGI. The V gene end was trimmed by 10 bases and the J gene end by 3 bases; junction bases not matched to a gene: 9. The CDR3 runs to 13 residues. DNA of the CDR3: TGTGCCATTTCCGCTGGCGGGAGCTACGAGCAGTACTTC. It is translated as CAISAGGSYEQYF.

The chain joins TRBV6-5 to TRBJ2-1; 8 nucleotides line up with TRBD2. Germline V gene sequence: CDR1 MNHEY, CDR2 SVGAGI. Trimming took 6 bases from V and 0 from J; bases not matched to a gene: 4. CDR3 length: 15 residues. CDR3 DNA: TGTGCCAGCAGAATAAGCGGGAGCTCCTACAATGAGCAGTTCTTC. Translation: CASRISGSSYNEQFF.

The V call is TRBV6-5, the J call TRBJ1-5; the D is unclear. This CDR3 is 15 amino acids long. Trimming took 3 bases from V and 2 from J, leaving 11 bases between them. Germline lookup yields CDR1 MNHEY and CDR2 SVGAGI. CDR3 in DNA: TGTGCCAGCAGTTATGGGGTTGTAGGCAATCAGCCCCAGCATTTT. Translated, it gives CASSYGVVGNQPQHF.

J is TRBJ2-2 and V is TRBV10-3; TRBD1 is a possible D gene (6 bases). The CDR3 spans 15 residues. Per the germline V gene, CDR1 is ENHRY and CDR2 is SYGVKD. Trimming shortened V by 3 bases and J by 2 bases, and 10 bases separated the two germline ends. CDR3 region: CAISESDRNTGELFF. The CDR3 DNA reads as TGTGCCATCAGTGAATCGGACAGAAACACCGGGGAGCTGTTTTTT.

The V gene is TRBV29-1, the J gene TRBJ2-3; D may be TRBD1 (5 bases). Trimming took off 7 bases at V and 4 bases at J, with 24 bases between the two ends. CDR1 is SQVTM and CDR2 is ANQGSEA in the germline V gene. The CDR3 has 16 amino acids. The CDR3 is CSGGRGAGRNPDTQYF. CDR3 in DNA: TGCAGCGGCGGAAGGGGCGCAGGGCGTAACCCAGATACGCAGTATTTT.

This chain links TRBV29-1 with TRBJ2-1; TRBD1 might be the D (5 bases). Germline CDR1 reads SQVTM; CDR2 reads ANQGSEA. The ends were cut back, 7 bases at V and 2 bases at J, with 12 bases in the middle. There are 13 residues in the CDR3. The CDR3 DNA reads TGCAGCGGGGTACAGGCGGCCTACAATGAGCAGTTCTTC. Its translation: CSGVQAAYNEQFF.